Below, 5 T cell receptor beta chains from the same sample are listed, as sequenced in a study of control samples from healthy donors and cancer patients. The table came from immunoSEQ multiplex PCR; TCRdb's copy has only in-frame clones and leaves some out. This table holds about 160,000 clones, around 96% found once. Specimen: blood. Receptors were obtained from a woman in her twenties or thirties in good health.

The chain recombines TRBV12-3 or TRBV12-4 with TRBJ2-3; 7 bases agree with TRBD1. The CDR3 runs to 13 residues. With V trimmed by 6 bases and J by 4 bases, 4 bases remained unmatched. In nucleotides, the CDR3 is TGTGCCAGCAGCGAAGACAGGGCAGATACGCAGTATTTT. Its translation: CASSEDRADTQYF.

In regard to this clone: Other nucleotide sequences from this sample produce the same CDR3. V usage is TRBV9 and J usage is TRBJ2-2; TRBD1 might be the D (6 bases). Germline V lookup: CDR1 SGDLS, CDR2 YYNGEE. The V end was cut by 0 bases, the J end by 4 bases, with 7 bases between. The CDR3 loop spans 14 amino acids. CDR3 amino acids: CASSVVGGTGELFF. The CDR3 DNA sequence: TGTGCCAGCAGCGTAGTAGGGGGCACCGGGGAGCTGTTTTTT.

CDR3 nucleotides: TGTGCCAGCAGCCAAGGACAGGTTTACGAGCAGTACTTC. Its protein product is CASSQGQVYEQYF. The chain couples TRBV11-2 to TRBJ2-7; TRBD1 matches at 7 bases. CDR3 size: 13 residues. J lost 4 bases, V lost 5 bases, and 5 bases had no gene match. The V gene's germline CDR1 is SGHAT and CDR2 FQNNGV.

The chain links TRBV6-4 to TRBJ2-3, with no clear D. V gave up 0 bases and J gave up 2 bases, with 9 bases separating them. The length of the CDR3 is 15 residues. The germline gives CDR1 MRHNA, CDR2 SNTAGT. The CDR3 region is CASSDSGLTTDTQYF. The DNA for the CDR3 is TGTGCCAGCAGTGACTCGGGCCTTACCACAGATACGCAGTATTTT.

The CDR3 DNA is TGTGCCTGGACTCGGGGGAACACTGAAGCTTTCTTT. This gives the protein CAWTRGNTEAFF. V usage is TRBV30 and J usage is TRBJ1-1; D gene ambiguous. Germline lookup yields CDR1 GTSNPN and CDR2 SVGIG (reference sequence). V lost 4 bases and J lost 1, with 7 bases in between. The CDR3 is made up of 12 amino acids.